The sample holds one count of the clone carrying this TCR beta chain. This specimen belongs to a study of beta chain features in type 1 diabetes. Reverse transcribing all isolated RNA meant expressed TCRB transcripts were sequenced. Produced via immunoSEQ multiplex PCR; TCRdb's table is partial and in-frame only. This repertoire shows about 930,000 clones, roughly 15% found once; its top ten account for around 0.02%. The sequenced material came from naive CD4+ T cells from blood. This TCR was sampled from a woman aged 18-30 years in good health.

The CDR3 is CASSTRPSLSGYEQYF. The CDR3 bases are TGTGCCAGCAGTACCCGACCCAGCCTGAGCGGTTACGAGCAGTACTTC. The chain uses TRBV11-2 and TRBJ2-7; possibly TRBD2 for D (5 bases). Between the trimmed V and J ends, which lost 6 bases and 4 bases, there was a span of 22 bases. The CDR3 loop spans 16 amino acids. CDR1 is SGHAT and CDR2 is FQNNGV in the germline V gene.